This T cell receptor (beta chain) comes out of a study of OX40 agonist ivuxolimab in advanced cancers. Germline V CDR1 and CDR2: MNHEY, SMNVEV (reference sequence). Deletions cut 2 bases from V and 5 bases from J, with 7 bases between. This CDR3 contains 13 residues. General study findings and limits: Clones of CD4+ and CD8+ blood T cells grew by week 6 at doses of 0.1 to 3.0 mg/kg.

This clone was observed a handful of times. Its antigen remains unidentified. Assay: immunoSEQ multiplex PCR; the TCRdb copy retains only in-frame clones and omits some. The sample lists around 26,000 clones, roughly four fifths occurring once. The genes are TRBV27 and TRBJ2-1, with D perhaps TRBD2 (5 bases). This specimen consisted of CD4+ or CD8+ T cells sorted from blood, obtained in a trial of the OX40 agonist ivuxolimab. The clonotype originates from an adult with an advanced solid tumor such as melanoma, head and neck, liver or kidney cancer. This chain's CDR3 is CASSLTGDNEQFF. CDR3 nucleotide sequence: TGTGCCAGCAGTTTAACCGGGGACAATGAGCAGTTCTTC.